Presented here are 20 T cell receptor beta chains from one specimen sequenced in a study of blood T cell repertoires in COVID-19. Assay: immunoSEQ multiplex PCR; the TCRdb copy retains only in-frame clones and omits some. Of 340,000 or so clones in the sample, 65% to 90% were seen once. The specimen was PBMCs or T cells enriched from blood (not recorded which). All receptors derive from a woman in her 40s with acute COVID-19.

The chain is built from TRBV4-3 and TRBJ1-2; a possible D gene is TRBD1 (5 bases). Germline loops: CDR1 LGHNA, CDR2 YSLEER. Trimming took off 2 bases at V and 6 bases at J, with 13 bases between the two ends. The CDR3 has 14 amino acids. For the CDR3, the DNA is TGCGCCAGCAGCCAACCGGGACTGGGTCATGGCTACACCTTC. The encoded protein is CASSQPGLGHGYTF.

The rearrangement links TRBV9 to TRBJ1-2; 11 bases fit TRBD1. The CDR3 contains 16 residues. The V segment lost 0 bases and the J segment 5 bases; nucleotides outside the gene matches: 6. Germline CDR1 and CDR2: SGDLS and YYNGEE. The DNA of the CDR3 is TGTGCCAGCAGCGTAGCTCCGGGACAGGGGGGATATGGCTACACCTTC. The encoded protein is CASSVAPGQGGYGYTF.

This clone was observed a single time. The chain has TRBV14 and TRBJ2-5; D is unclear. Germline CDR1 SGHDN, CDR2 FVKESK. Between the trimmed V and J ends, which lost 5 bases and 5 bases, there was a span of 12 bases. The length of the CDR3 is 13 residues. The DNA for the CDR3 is TGTGCCAGCAGCGAGAGGAATACGGAGACCCAGTACTTC. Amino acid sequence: CASSERNTETQYF. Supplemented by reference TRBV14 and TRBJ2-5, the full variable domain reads EAGVTQFPSHSVIEKGQTVTLRCDPISGHDNLYWYRRVMGKEIKFLLHFVKESKQDESGMPNNRFLAERTGGTYSTLKVQPAELEDSGVYFCASSERNTETQYFGPGTRLLVL.

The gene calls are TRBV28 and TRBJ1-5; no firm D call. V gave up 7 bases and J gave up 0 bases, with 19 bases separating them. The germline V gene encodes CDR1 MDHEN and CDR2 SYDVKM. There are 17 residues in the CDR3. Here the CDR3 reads CASTLGLTQYSNQPQHF. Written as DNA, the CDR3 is TGTGCCAGCACCCTAGGACTGACCCAGTATAGCAATCAGCCCCAGCATTTT.

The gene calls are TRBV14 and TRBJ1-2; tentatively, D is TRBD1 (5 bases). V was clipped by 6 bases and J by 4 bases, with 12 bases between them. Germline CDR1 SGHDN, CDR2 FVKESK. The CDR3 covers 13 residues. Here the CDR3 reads CASSPDKSYGYTF. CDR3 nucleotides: TGTGCCAGCAGTCCGGACAAGAGCTATGGCTACACCTTC.

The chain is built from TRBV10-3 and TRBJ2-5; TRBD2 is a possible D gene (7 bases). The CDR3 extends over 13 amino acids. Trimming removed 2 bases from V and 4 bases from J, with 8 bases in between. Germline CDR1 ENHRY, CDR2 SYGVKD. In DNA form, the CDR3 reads TGTGCCATCAGTGAGAGGGGGGGAGAGACCCAGTACTTC. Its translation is CAISERGGETQYF.

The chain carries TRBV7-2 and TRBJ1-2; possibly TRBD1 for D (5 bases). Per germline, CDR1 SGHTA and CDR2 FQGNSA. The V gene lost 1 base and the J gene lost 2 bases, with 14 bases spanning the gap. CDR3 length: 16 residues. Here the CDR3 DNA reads TGTGCCAGCAGCTTAGTATACAGGCCAACCAACTATGGCTACACCTTC. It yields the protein CASSLVYRPTNYGYTF.

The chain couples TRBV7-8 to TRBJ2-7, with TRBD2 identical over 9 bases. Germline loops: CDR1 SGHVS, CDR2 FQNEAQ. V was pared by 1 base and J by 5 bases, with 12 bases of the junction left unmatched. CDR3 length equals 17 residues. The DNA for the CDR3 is TGTGCCAGCAGCTTAGTGGAGGGGCGGGGGGGCCGCCACGAGCAGTACTTC. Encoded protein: CASSLVEGRGGRHEQYF. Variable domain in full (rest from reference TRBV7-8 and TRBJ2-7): GAGVSQSPRYKVAKRGQDVALRCDPISGHVSLFWYQQALGQGPEFLTYFQNEAQLDKSGLPSDRFFAERPEGSVSTLKIQRTQQEDSAVYLCASSLVEGRGGRHEQYFGPGTRLTVT.

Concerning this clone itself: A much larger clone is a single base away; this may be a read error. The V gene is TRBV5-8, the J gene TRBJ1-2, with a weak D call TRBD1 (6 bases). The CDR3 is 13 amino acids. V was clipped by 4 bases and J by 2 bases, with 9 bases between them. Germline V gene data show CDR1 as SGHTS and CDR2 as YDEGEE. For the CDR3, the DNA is TGTGCCAGCAGCCCCGACAGGAACTATGGCTACACCTTC. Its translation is CASSPDRNYGYTF.

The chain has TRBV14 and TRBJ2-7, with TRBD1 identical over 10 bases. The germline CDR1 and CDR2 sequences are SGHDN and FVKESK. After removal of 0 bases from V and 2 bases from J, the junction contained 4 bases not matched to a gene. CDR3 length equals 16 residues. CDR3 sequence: CASSQDLGQGPYEQYF. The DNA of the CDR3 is TGTGCCAGCAGCCAAGATCTGGGACAGGGGCCCTACGAGCAGTACTTC.

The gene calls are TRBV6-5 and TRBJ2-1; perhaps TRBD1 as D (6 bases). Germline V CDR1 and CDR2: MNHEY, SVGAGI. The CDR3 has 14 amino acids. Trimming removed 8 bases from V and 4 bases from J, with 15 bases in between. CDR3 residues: CASYPGTSYNEQFF. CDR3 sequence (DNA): TGTGCCAGCTACCCCGGGACAAGTTACAATGAGCAGTTCTTC.

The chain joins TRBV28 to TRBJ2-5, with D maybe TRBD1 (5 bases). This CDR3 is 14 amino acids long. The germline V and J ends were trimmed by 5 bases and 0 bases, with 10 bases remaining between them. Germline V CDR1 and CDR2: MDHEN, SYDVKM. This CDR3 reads CASSPPGYQETQYF. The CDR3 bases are TGTGCCAGCAGTCCCCCAGGGTACCAAGAGACCCAGTACTTC.

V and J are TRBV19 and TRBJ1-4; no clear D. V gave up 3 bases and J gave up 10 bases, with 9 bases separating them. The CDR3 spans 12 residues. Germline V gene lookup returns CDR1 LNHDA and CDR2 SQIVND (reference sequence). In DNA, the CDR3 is TGTGCCAGTAGTATCCCGCGAGGAAAACTGTTTTTT. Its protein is CASSIPRGKLFF.

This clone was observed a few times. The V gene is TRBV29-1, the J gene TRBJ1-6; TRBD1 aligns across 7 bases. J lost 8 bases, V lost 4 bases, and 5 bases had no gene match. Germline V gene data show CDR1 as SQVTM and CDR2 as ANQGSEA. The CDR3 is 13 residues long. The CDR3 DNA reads TGCAGCGTTGCCCGGGACAGCTATTCACCCCTCCACTTT. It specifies CSVARDSYSPLHF.

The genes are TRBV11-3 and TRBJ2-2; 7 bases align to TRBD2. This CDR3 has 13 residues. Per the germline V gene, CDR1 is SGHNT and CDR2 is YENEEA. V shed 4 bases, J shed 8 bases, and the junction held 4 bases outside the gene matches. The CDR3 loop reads CASSSGGAGELFF. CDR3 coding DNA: TGTGCCAGCAGCTCGGGGGGAGCTGGGGAGCTGTTTTTT.

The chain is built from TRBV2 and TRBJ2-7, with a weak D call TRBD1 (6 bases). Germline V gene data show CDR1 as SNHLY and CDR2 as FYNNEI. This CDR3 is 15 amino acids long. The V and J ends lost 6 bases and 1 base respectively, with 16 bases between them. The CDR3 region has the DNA TGTGCCAGCAGGTTACAGCGCGGACAGTCCTACGAGCAGTACTTC. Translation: CASRLQRGQSYEQYF. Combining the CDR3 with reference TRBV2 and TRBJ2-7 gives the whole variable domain EPEVTQTPSHQVTQMGQEVILRCVPISNHLYFYWYRQILGQKVEFLVSFYNNEISEKSEIFDDQFSVERPDGSNFTLKIRSTKLEDSAMYFCASRLQRGQSYEQYFGPGTRLTVT.

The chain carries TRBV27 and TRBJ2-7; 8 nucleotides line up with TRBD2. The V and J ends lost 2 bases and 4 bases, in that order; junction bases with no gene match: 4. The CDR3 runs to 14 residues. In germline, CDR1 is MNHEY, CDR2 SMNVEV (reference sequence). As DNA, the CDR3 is TGTGCCAGCAGTTTACGGGGGGGCGCGTACGAGCAGTACTTC. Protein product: CASSLRGGAYEQYF.

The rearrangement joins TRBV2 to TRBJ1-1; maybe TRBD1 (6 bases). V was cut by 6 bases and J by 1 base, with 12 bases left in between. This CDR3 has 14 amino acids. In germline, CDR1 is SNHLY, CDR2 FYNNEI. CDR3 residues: CASRLDRANTEAFF. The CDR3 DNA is TGTGCCAGCAGGTTGGACAGAGCGAACACTGAAGCTTTCTTT.

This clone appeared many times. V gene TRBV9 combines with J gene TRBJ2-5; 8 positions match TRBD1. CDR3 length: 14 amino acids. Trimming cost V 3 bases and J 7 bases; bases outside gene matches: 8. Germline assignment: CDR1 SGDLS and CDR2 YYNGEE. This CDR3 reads CASSEGQGRVTQYF. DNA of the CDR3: TGTGCCAGCAGCGAAGGACAGGGAAGGGTGACCCAGTACTTC.

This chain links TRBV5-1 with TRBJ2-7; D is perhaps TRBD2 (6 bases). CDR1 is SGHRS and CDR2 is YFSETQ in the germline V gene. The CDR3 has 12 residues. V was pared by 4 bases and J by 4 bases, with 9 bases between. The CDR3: CASSPGTYEQYF. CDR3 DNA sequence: TGCGCCAGCAGCCCCGGGACTTACGAGCAGTACTTC.